The 3 T cell receptor beta chains listed next were all sequenced from one sample in a study of PD-L1 blockade in urothelial cancer. Clones were read by immunoSEQ multiplex PCR, and TCRdb kept only the in-frame ones, dropping some. Among some 84,000 clones listed, approximately 90% were seen once. This specimen was PBMCs, taken around atezolizumab (anti-PD-L1) treatment. These receptor sequences come from an older woman with urothelial cancer.

The chain recombines TRBV2 with TRBJ2-7; 7 bases fit TRBD1. The CDR3 has 13 amino acids. Germline V gene lookup returns CDR1 SNHLY and CDR2 FYNNEI. V shed 5 bases and J 5 bases; nucleotides not matched to a gene: 6. Here the CDR3 DNA reads TGTGCCAGCAGTCACAGGGGTGCCCACGAGCAGTACTTC. Its protein is CASSHRGAHEQYF. The variable domain in full, with the rest retrieved from reference TRBV2 and TRBJ2-7, is EPEVTQTPSHQVTQMGQEVILRCVPISNHLYFYWYRQILGQKVEFLVSFYNNEISEKSEIFDDQFSVERPDGSNFTLKIRSTKLEDSAMYFCASSHRGAHEQYFGPGTRLTVT.

The rearrangement uses TRBV7-9 and TRBJ1-1; 9 bases are a match to TRBD1. The CDR3 extends over 15 amino acids. Trimming cost V 8 bases and J 4 bases; bases outside gene matches: 11. Germline loops: CDR1 SEHNR, CDR2 FQNEAQ (reference sequence). The CDR3 loop reads CASRRTGVGGTEAFF. CDR3 nucleotides: TGTGCCAGCCGCCGGACAGGGGTAGGTGGCACTGAAGCTTTCTTT.

This clone showed up just once. The chain is built from TRBV5-1 and TRBJ2-3; TRBD1 matches at 7 bases. The CDR3 is 18 amino acids. Trimming removed 4 bases from V and 2 bases from J; junction bases left unmatched: 16. CDR1 is SGHRS, CDR2 YFSETQ, per germline. In nucleotides, the CDR3 is TGCGCCAGCAGCACCAAACGACAGGGATTCAGACACACAGATACGCAGTATTTT. Protein product: CASSTKRQGFRHTDTQYF.